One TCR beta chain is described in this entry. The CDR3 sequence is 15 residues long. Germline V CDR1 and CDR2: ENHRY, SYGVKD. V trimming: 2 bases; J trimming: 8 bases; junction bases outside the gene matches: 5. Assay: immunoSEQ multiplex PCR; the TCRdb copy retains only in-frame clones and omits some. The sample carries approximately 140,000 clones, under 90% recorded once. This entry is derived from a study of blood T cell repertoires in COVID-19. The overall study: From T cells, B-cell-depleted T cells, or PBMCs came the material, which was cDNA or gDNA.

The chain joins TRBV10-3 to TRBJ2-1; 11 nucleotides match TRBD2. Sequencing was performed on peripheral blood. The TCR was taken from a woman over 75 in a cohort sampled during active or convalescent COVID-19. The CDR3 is CAISESNSGGDEQFF. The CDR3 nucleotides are TGTGCCATCAGTGAGAGTAATAGCGGGGGGGATGAGCAGTTCTTC.